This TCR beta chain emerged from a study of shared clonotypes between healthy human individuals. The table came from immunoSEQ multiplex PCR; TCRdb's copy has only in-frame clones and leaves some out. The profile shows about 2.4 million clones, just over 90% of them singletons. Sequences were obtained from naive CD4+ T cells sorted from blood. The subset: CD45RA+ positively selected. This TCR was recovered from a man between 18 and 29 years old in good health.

The CDR3 loop reads CASSIEGRGRRETQYF. In nucleotides, the CDR3 is TGTGCCAGTAGTATAGAAGGCCGGGGGCGCCGGGAGACCCAGTACTTC. This rearrangement joins TRBV19 to TRBJ2-5; D is possibly TRBD1 or TRBD2 (6 bases each). Germline V gene sequence: CDR1 LNHDA, CDR2 SQIVND (reference sequence). V was shortened by 0 bases and J by 5 bases, with 16 bases between the two germline ends. CDR3 size: 16 residues.